A selection of T cell receptor beta chains follows, all from one sample in a study of CD8+CD57+ T cells in acquired aplastic anemia. TCRdb reprocessed the reads with MiXCR, giving one entry per CDR3 protein. The repertoire holds under 200,000 distinct CDR3 sequences, with less than 60% as singletons. The sample comprised sorted CD4+, CD8+, or CD8+CD57+ T cells (not recorded which) from PBMCs. These receptors all come from a human donor with aplastic anemia. Both conserved end residues are part of each CDR3. A D gene is named only where the DNA matches it firmly. Not every row has a clone size; where given, it reads once, few, many or a size class.

j_call,clone_size,v_call,d_call,cdr3_aa,cdr3_nt
TRBJ1-4,many,TRBV2,NA,CASSASRNEKLFF,TGTGCCAGCAGTGCCTCGAGGAATGAAAAACTGTTTTTT
TRBJ1-2,many,TRBV9,NA,CASSSTGGYGYTF,TGTGCCAGCAGCTCGACCGGGGGCTATGGCTACACCTTC
TRBJ1-6,NA,TRBV6-5,NA,CASSYESRLSPLHF,TGTGCCAGCAGTTACGAAAGCAGGCTTTCACCCCTCCACTTT
TRBJ2-1,many,TRBV5-1,TRBD1,CASSYRTGEGEQFF,TGCGCCAGCAGCTATCGGACAGGGGAGGGTGAGCAGTTCTTC
TRBJ1-1,NA,TRBV11-3,NA,CASSYQLNTEAFF,TGTGCCAGCAGCTATCAGTTGAACACTGAAGCTTTCTTT
TRBJ2-7,few,TRBV4-1,NA,CASSQARGLTYEQYF,TGCGCCAGCAGCCAAGCCCGGGGACTGACCTACGAGCAGTACTTC
TRBJ2-1,NA,TRBV2,TRBD2,CASSRLAGNEQFF,TGTGCCAGCAGTAGACTAGCGGGAAATGAGCAGTTCTTC
TRBJ2-7,many,TRBV2,NA,CASRSGYPEQYF,TGTGCCAGCAGGTCGGGATACCCCGAGCAGTACTTC
TRBJ2-7,many,TRBV2,NA,CASSEAIGQWYEQYF,TGTGCCAGCAGTGAAGCGATAGGACAGTGGTACGAGCAGTACTTC
TRBJ1-4,NA,TRBV12-3/TRBV12-4,NA,CASSLGSTGQKLFF,TGTGCCAGCAGTCTTGGGTCTACAGGGCAAAAACTGTTTTTT
TRBJ2-1,NA,TRBV10-1,NA,CASSEERGTGQFF,TGCGCCAGCAGTGAAGAACGGGGCACGGGGCAGTTCTTC
TRBJ1-1,many,TRBV2,NA,CASSQGAEAFF,TGTGCCAGCAGCCAAGGGGCTGAAGCTTTCTTT
TRBJ2-7,NA,TRBV5-1,TRBD1,CASSGSGTGDRKKDYEQYF,TGCGCCAGCAGCGGCTCCGGGACAGGGGATAGAAAAAAAGACTACGAGCAGTACTTC
TRBJ1-2,NA,TRBV15,TRBD1,CATSRDRGTGVPYGYTF,TGTGCCACCAGCAGAGATCGGGGGACAGGTGTACCCTATGGCTACACCTTC
TRBJ2-3,many,TRBV7-3,NA,CASSSYGDTQYF,TGTGCCAGCAGCTCGTACGGGGATACGCAGTATTTT
TRBJ2-5,many,TRBV7-2,NA,CASKPSGRLETQYF,TGTGCCAGCAAGCCGAGTGGTAGGCTAGAGACCCAGTACTTC
TRBJ2-3,many,TRBV6-1,TRBD1,CASRPWTGTDTQYF,TGTGCCAGCAGACCCTGGACAGGGACAGATACGCAGTATTTT
TRBJ1-5,many,TRBV5-1,TRBD1,CASSSGDSPSQPQHF,TGCGCCAGCAGCTCGGGGGACAGCCCCAGTCAGCCCCAGCATTTT
TRBJ1-3,NA,TRBV4-3,TRBD1,CASSRERTGHGNTIYF,TGCGCCAGCAGCCGGGAGAGGACAGGGCATGGAAACACCATATATTTT
TRBJ2-2,once,TRBV2,NA,CATSFRGTNTGELFF,TGTGCCACCAGTTTCCGGGGTACGAACACCGGGGAGCTGTTTTTT
TRBJ1-4,NA,TRBV25-1,NA,CASGGLGRNEKLFF,TGTGCCAGCGGGGGATTAGGGCGGAATGAAAAACTGTTTTTT
TRBJ2-2,few,TRBV11-3,NA,CASSLHGGNTGELFF,TGTGCCAGCAGCCTCCACGGGGGTAACACCGGGGAGCTGTTTTTT